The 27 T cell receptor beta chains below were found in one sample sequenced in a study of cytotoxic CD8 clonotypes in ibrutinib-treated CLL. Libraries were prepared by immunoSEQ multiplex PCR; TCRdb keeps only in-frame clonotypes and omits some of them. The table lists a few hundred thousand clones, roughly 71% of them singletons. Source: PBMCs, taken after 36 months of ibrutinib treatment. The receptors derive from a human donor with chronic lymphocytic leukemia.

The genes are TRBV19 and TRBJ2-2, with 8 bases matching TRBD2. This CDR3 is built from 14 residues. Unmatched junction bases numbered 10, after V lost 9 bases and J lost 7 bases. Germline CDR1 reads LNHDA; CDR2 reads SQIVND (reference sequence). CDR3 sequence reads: CASRTSPQGGELFF. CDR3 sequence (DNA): TGTGCCAGCCGGACTAGCCCTCAAGGCGGGGAGCTGTTTTTT.

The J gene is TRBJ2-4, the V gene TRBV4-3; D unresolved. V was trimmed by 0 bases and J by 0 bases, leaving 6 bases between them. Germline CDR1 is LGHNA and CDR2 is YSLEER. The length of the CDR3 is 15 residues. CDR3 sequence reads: CASSQDWLAKNIQYF. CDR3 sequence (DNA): TGCGCCAGCAGCCAAGATTGGTTAGCCAAAAACATTCAGTACTTC.

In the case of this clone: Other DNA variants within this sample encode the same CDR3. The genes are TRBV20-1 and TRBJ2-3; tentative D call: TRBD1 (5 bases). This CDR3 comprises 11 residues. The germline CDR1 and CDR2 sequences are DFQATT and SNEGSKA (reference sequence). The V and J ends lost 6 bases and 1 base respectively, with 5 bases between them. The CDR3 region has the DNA TGCAGTGCAGGGGGCACAGATACGCAGTATTTT. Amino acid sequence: CSAGGTDTQYF.

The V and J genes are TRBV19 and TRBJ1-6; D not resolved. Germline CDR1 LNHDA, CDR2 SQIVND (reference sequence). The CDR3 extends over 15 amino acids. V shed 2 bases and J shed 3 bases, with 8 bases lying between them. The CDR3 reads CASSISGIYNSPLHF. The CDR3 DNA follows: TGTGCCAGTAGTATAAGCGGTATCTATAATTCACCCCTCCACTTT. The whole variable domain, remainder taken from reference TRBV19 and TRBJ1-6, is DGGITQSPKYLFRKEGQNVTLSCEQNLNHDAMYWYRQDPGQGLRLIYYSQIVNDFQKGDIAEGYSVSREKKESFPLTVTSAQKNPTAFYLCASSISGIYNSPLHFGNGTRLTVT.

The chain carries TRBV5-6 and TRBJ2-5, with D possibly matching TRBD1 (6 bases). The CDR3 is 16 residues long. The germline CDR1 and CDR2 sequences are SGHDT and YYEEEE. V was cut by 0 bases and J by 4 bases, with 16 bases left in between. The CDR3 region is CASSLASDSTRETQYF. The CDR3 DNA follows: TGTGCCAGCAGCTTGGCTTCGGACAGTACTCGAGAGACCCAGTACTTC. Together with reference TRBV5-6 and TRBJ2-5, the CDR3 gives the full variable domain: DAGVTQSPTHLIKTRGQQVTLRCSPKSGHDTVSWYQQALGQGPQFIFQYYEEEERQRGNFPDRFSGHQFPNYSSELNVNALLLGDSALYLCASSLASDSTRETQYFGPGTRLLVL.

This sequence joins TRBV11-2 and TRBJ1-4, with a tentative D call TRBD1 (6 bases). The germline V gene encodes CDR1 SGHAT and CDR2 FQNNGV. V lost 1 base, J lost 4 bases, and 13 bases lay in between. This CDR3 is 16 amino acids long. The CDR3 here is CASSLGRGGNNEKLFF. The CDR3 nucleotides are TGTGCCAGCAGCTTAGGCAGAGGGGGGAATAATGAAAAACTGTTTTTT.

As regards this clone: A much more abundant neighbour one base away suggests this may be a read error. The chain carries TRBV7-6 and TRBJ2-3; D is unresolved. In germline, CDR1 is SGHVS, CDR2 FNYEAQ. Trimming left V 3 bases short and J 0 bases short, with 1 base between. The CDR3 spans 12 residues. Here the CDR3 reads CASSFSTDTQYF. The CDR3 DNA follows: TGTGCCAGCAGCTTCAGCACAGATACGCAGTATTTT.

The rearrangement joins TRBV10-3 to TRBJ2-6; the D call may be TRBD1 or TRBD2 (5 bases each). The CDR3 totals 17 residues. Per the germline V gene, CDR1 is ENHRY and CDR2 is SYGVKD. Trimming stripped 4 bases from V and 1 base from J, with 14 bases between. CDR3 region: CAISGWDGPSGANVLTF. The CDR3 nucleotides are TGTGCCATCAGTGGGTGGGACGGTCCATCTGGGGCCAACGTCCTGACTTTC.

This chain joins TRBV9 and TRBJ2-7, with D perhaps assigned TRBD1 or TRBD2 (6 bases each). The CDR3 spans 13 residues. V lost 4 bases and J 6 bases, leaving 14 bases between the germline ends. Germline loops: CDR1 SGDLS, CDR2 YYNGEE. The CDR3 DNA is TGTGCCAGCAGCCCTCGAGGGGGGATCGAGCAGTACTTC. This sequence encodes CASSPRGGIEQYF.

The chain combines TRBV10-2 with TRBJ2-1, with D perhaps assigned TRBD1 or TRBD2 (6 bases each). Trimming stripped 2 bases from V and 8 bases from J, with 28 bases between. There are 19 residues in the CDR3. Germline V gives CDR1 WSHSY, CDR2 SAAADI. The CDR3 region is CASSEDRGRIGGVSYEQFF. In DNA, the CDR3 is TGCGCCAGCAGTGAGGATCGGGGGCGGATAGGGGGTGTTAGCTATGAGCAGTTCTTC.

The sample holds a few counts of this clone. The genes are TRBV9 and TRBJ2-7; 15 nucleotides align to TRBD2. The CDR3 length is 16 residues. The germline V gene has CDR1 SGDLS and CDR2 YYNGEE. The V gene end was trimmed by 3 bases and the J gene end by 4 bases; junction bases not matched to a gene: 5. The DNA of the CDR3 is TGTGCCAGCAGCGAGGGGACTAGCGGGAGGCTTTACGAGCAGTACTTC. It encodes CASSEGTSGRLYEQYF.

In nucleotides, the CDR3 is TGTGCCAGCAGTCCCCCCTGGGCGGGAGGAAACTATGACGAGCAGTACTTC. It codes for CASSPPWAGGNYDEQYF. V gene TRBV28 combines with J gene TRBJ2-7, with 8 nucleotides matching TRBD2. CDR3 length: 17 amino acids. Germline V gene sequence: CDR1 MDHEN, CDR2 SYDVKM. The V segment lost 5 bases and the J segment 5 bases; nucleotides outside the gene matches: 17.

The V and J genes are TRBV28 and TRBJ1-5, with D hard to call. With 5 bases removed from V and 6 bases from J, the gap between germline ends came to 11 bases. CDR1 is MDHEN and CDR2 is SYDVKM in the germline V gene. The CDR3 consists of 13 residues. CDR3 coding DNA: TGTGCCAGCAGTCTAAGTCTTCGTCAGCCCCAGCATTTT. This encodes CASSLSLRQPQHF.

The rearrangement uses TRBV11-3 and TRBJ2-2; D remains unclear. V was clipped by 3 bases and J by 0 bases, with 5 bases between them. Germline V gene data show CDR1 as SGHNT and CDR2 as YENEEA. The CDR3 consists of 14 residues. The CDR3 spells CASSFRPNTGELFF. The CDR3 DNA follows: TGTGCCAGCAGCTTTAGACCGAACACCGGGGAGCTGTTTTTT.

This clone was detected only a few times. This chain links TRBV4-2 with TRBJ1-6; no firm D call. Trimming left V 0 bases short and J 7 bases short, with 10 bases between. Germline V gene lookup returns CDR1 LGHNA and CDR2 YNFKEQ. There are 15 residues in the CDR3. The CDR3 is CASSQDVQLNSPLHF. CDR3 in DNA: TGTGCCAGCAGCCAAGATGTTCAGTTGAATTCACCCCTCCACTTT.

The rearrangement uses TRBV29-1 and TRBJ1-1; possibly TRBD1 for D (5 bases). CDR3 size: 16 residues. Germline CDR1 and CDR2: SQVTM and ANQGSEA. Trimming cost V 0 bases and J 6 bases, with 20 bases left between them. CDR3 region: CSVEDWGIIGSSEAFF. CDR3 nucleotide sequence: TGCAGCGTTGAAGATTGGGGGATCATTGGTAGCTCTGAAGCTTTCTTT.

For the CDR3, the DNA is TGTGCCAGCAGCCCAGCGGGGAGCACAGATACGCAGTATTTT. Its protein is CASSPAGSTDTQYF. The chain combines TRBV7-7 with TRBJ2-3, with 7 bases aligning to TRBD2. CDR3 length: 14 residues. Per the germline V gene, CDR1 is SSHAT and CDR2 is FNYEAQ (reference sequence). V lost 5 bases and J lost 0; bases outside the gene matches: 2.

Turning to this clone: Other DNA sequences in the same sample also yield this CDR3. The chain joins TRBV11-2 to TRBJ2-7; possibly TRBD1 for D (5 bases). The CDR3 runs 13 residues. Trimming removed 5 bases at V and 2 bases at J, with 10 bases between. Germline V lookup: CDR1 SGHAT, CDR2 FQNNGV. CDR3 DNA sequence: TGTGCCAGCAGCCCAGGGCTACCCTACGAGCAGTACTTC. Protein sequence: CASSPGLPYEQYF.

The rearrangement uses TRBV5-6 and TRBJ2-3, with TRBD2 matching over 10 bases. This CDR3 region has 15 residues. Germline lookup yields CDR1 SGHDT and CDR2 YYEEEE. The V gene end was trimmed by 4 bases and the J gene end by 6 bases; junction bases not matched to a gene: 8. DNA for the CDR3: TGTGCCAGCAGCCGACCCCAACTAGCGGGGGATACGCAGTATTTT. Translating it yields CASSRPQLAGDTQYF.

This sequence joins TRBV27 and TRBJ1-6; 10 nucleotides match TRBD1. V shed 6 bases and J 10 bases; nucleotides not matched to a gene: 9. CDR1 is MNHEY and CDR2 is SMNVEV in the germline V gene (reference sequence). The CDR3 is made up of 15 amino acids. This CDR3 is CASRTGQGLRSPLHF. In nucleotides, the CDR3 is TGTGCCAGCAGGACGGGACAGGGGTTGCGGTCACCCCTCCACTTT.

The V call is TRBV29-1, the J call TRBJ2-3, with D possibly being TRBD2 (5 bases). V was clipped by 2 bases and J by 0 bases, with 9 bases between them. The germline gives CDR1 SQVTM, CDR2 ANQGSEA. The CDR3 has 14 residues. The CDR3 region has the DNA TGCAGCGTTGAACCCAGGACTAGCACAGATACGCAGTATTTT. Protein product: CSVEPRTSTDTQYF.

CDR3 sequence: CASSLPGQGWHEQYF. The CDR3, as DNA: TGCGCCAGCAGCTTGCCGGGACAGGGTTGGCACGAGCAGTACTTC. The rearrangement links TRBV5-1 to TRBJ2-7; 9 bases line up with TRBD1. The CDR3 consists of 15 residues. J gave up 5 bases and V 1 base, and 7 bases lay outside the gene matches. Germline V CDR1 and CDR2: SGHRS, YFSETQ.

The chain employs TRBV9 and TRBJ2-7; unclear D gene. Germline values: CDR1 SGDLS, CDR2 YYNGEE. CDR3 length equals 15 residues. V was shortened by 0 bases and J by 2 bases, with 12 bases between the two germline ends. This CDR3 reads CASSVGSWAPYEQYF. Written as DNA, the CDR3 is TGTGCCAGCAGCGTAGGGTCCTGGGCCCCCTACGAGCAGTACTTC.

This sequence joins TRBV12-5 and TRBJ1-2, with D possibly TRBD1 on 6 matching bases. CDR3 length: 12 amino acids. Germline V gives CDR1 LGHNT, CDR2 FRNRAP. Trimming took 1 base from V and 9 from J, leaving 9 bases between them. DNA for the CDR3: TGTGCTAGTGGTTTGGGACAGGCGCGCTACACCTTC. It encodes CASGLGQARYTF.

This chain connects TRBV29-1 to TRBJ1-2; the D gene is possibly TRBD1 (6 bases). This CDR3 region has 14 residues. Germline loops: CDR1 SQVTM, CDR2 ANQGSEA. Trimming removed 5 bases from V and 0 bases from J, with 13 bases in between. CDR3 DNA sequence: TGCAGCGTTAACCGGGACATTGCTAACTATGGCTACACCTTC. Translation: CSVNRDIANYGYTF.

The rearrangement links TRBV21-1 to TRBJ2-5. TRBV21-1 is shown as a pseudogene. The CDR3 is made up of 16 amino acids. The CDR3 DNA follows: TGTGCCAGCAGCAAAAGGCCTTTTCGGACCCAAGAGACCCAGTACTTC. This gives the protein CASSKRPFRTQETQYF.

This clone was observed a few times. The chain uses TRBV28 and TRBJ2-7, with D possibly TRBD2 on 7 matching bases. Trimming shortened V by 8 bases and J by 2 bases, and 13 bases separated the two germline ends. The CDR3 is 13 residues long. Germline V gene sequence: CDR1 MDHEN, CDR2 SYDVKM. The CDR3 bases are TGTGCCAGCTCGGGGGGCGGTCCCTACGAGCAGTACTTC. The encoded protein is CASSGGGPYEQYF.